The rows below give T cell receptor beta chains drawn from one sample of a study of vaccination and CD4 T cells after COVID-19. Their antigen targets remain unknown. TCRdb processed the PCR reads anew with MiXCR; each CDR3 protein has one entry. The sample yields around 9,100 distinct CDR3 sequences, approximately 35% seen once. The sequenced sample consisted of CD4+ T cells from blood, cultured in vitro. The receptors stem from a human donor in good health. Both conserved end residues are trimmed from each CDR3. The D gene is left open where the match is weak.

V: TRBV24-1; D: .; CDR3: ATSDFGSGANVLT
V: TRBV28; D: .; CDR3: ASSAAGWGSSYEQY
V: TRBV20-1; D: .; CDR3: SARRAAGAF
V: TRBV27; D: .; CDR3: ASSFGVPPSYEQY
V: TRBV27; D: TRBD2; CDR3: ASRTFALTSGQETQY
V: TRBV20-1; D: TRBD1; CDR3: SARVDRAESPLH
V: TRBV7-8; D: .; CDR3: ASSPEVGYSYEQY
V: TRBV28; D: .; CDR3: ASSLPTGAEDTQY
V: TRBV28; D: .; CDR3: ASSPQDHGGAF
V: TRBV5-4; D: TRBD2; CDR3: ASSPGTSGILETQY
V: TRBV20-1; D: .; CDR3: SAVPGRGRSADTQY
V: TRBV20-1; D: .; CDR3: SARLGGSTDTQY
V: TRBV6-5; D: TRBD2; CDR3: ASSLSGTSGFYEQY
V: TRBV11-2; D: TRBD2; CDR3: ASSPRGLAGQETQY